These 2 T cell receptor beta chains share one sample of origin, sequenced in a study of T cell responses to AZD1222 COVID-19 vaccine. Using immunoSEQ multiplex PCR, the repertoire was profiled, and TCRdb retains in-frame clones only, with some absent. The sample shows 110,000 or so clones, 88% of them seen only once. Sample: peripheral blood, taken on day 0 of AZD1222 vaccination. Every receptor here comes from an adult in good health.

The V and J genes are TRBV6-5 and TRBJ1-2, with D perhaps TRBD1 (6 bases). The CDR3 runs 14 residues. Per the germline V gene, CDR1 is MNHEY and CDR2 is SVGAGI. V shed 6 bases and J shed 0 bases, with 11 bases lying between them. The CDR3 spells CASSGQLTNYGYTF. The CDR3 region has the DNA TGTGCCAGCAGCGGACAGCTAACTAACTATGGCTACACCTTC.

The sample holds a few counts of this clone. This rearrangement joins TRBV2 to TRBJ2-7; D perhaps matches TRBD1 (7 bases). V was pared by 2 bases and J by 3 bases, with 14 bases between. The CDR3 loop spans 15 amino acids. Germline CDR1 is SNHLY and CDR2 is FYNNEI. The CDR3 DNA reads TGTGCCAGCAGTGAAAGCCCAGGGGGGCTCTACGAGCAGTACTTC. It translates to CASSESPGGLYEQYF.